This T cell receptor (beta chain) was identified during a study of neoadjuvant anti-PD-1 for oral cavity cancer. CDR1 LGHNA and CDR2 YNFKEQ come from the germline V gene. The CDR3 is 16 amino acids. The V end was cut by 3 bases, the J end by 3 bases, with 17 bases between. Assay: immunoSEQ multiplex PCR; the TCRdb copy retains only in-frame clones and omits some. The data contain nearly 15,000 clones, 30% to 45% of them singletons. The sample's time point: after neoadjuvant nivolumab, at surgical resection. The TCR sequence derives from a person aged 35-79 years with oral cavity squamous cell carcinoma. Here the sequenced sample was tumor tissue, taken after nivolumab (anti-PD-1) treatment. The chain is built from TRBV4-2 and TRBJ1-1, with a possible D match to TRBD1 (5 bases). The CDR3 spells CASSQGSSGRDTEAFF. The CDR3 region has the DNA TGTGCCAGCAGCCAGGGCAGCTCGGGCAGGGACACTGAAGCTTTCTTT.